A selection of T cell receptor beta chains follows, all from one sample in a study of T cell responses to AZD1222 COVID-19 vaccine. Sequencing was performed with immunoSEQ multiplex PCR; in TCRdb, only in-frame clones are kept and a portion is missing. The sample has 100,000 to 120,000 clones, over 75% seen once. This specimen was peripheral blood, taken on day 0 of AZD1222 vaccination. The source of these receptors is an adult in good health. Both conserved end residues are part of each CDR3. A D gene is named only where the DNA matches it firmly. The listing skips clone size in some rows; elsewhere it reads once, few, many or a size class.

D,V,size,J,DNA,CDR3
-,TRBV2,-,TRBJ2-3,TGTGCCAGCAGTATAGGGGGTAGCACAGATACGCAGTATTTT,CASSIGGSTDTQYF
TRBD2,TRBV18,-,TRBJ2-7,TGTGCCAGCTCACAAAATGGACTAGCGGGAGGGAAAGAGCAGTACTTC,CASSQNGLAGGKEQYF
TRBD2,TRBV28,once,TRBJ2-6,TGTGCCACCCGGACTAGCGGGAGTTCCGGGGCCAACGTCCTGACTTTC,CATRTSGSSGANVLTF
TRBD1,TRBV30,-,TRBJ1-2,TGTGCCTGGAGTGTAGGGACAGGGGCCCCTAATGGCTACACCTTC,CAWSVGTGAPNGYTF
TRBD2,TRBV27,-,TRBJ2-7,TGTGCCAGCAGGAGTACGGGCAAGACTAGCGGGCTTTACTACGAGCAGTACTTC,CASRSTGKTSGLYYEQYF
TRBD2,TRBV24-1,-,TRBJ2-3,TGTGCCACCAGCCGGACTAGCGGGGGGGTGGCAGATACGCAGTATTTT,CATSRTSGGVADTQYF
TRBD1,TRBV19,-,TRBJ2-7,TGTGCCAGTAGTCGGGGACAGGGGGGTTACGAGCAGTACTTC,CASSRGQGGYEQYF
-,TRBV18,-,TRBJ2-2,TGTGCCAGCTCACCAATCCGAAACGGGGAGCTGTTTTTT,CASSPIRNGELFF
-,TRBV6-2/TRBV6-3,-,TRBJ2-7,TGTGCCAGCAGCGGACAGTCCTACGAGCAGTACTTC,CASSGQSYEQYF
-,TRBV6-1,-,TRBJ1-2,TGTGCCAGCAGTGAAGCCTGGGGGGGAATGAATCGTGGCTACACCTTC,CASSEAWGGMNRGYTF
-,TRBV6-2/TRBV6-3,once,TRBJ2-1,TGTGCCAGCAGTGCCCCTTCGGGGCGGTCGTCCTACAATGAGCAGTTCTTC,CASSAPSGRSSYNEQFF